This T cell receptor (beta chain) was retrieved from a study of cytomegalovirus exposure and HLA in healthy donors. Study findings and constraints: Later analysis reportedly placed an Asian-associated ancestry cluster below the approximately 700-donor mean in N-insertions. Analyzed later, most CMV-associated TCR beta chains appeared HLA-restricted. Certain sequence variants were highly shared and formed a cluster, and this cluster was likely a sequencing artifact.

Worth noting for this clone: What it recognizes is unknown.

Samples came from healthy bone marrow donors. The PCR was carried out with 60 Vbeta primers and 13 Jbeta primers. Data came from immunoSEQ multiplex PCR; TCRdb stores just in-frame clones and leaves some out. The table records 96,000 or so clones, around 74% of them present only once. Germline loops: CDR1 SGHRS, CDR2 YFSETQ. The CDR3 has 16 residues. V was clipped by 2 bases and J by 4 bases; unmatched bases: 10. Sequences were obtained from PBMCs. This sequence joins TRBV5-1 and TRBJ2-7, with 9 bases aligning to TRBD2. This receptor was identified in a female donor in good health and CMV-seropositive. The CDR3 DNA sequence: TGCGCCAGCAGCTTACCCAAGGCTAGCGGGGAATACGAGCAGTACTTC. It yields the protein CASSLPKASGEYEQYF. Complete variable domain (other parts from reference TRBV5-1 and TRBJ2-7): KAGVTQTPRYLIKTRGQQVTLSCSPISGHRSVSWYQQTPGQGLQFLFEYFSETQRNKGNFPGRFSGRQFSNSRSEMNVSTLELGDSALYLCASSLPKASGEYEQYFGPGTRLTVT.